This T cell receptor beta chain was recovered during a study of beta chain features in type 1 diabetes. Study-wide results and caveats: Cells carrying high TCR expression could end up over-represented when cDNA is sequenced. Any HLA type influence on TCRB rearrangement was left unresolved here.

This clone was seen only a few times. The target antigen is unknown. Germline V lookup: CDR1 MDHEN, CDR2 SYDVKM. The CDR3 has 14 amino acids. Trimming left V 6 bases short and J 1 base short, with 12 bases between. Blood was collected once per donor into heparin, averaging about 0.12 L. Every bit of the isolated RNA underwent reverse transcription, so sequencing read expressed TCRB transcripts. Naive, central memory and regulatory T cell samples came to a mean of around 3.5 million reads. The method was immunoSEQ multiplex PCR; TCRdb's version includes in-frame clones alone and lacks a portion of them. Of 300,000 to 400,000 clones listed, over 9.5% are singletons.

Sequencing used naive CD4+ T cells from blood. This chain uses TRBV28 with TRBJ1-1, with D perhaps TRBD1 (5 bases). The receptor's source is a man aged 18 to 35 in good health. CDR3 in DNA: TGTGCCAGCAGCCTCGCTCAGGGGAACACTGAAGCTTTCTTT. Translating gives CASSLAQGNTEAFF.